The sequence of this T cell receptor beta chain was determined in a study of shared clonotypes between healthy human individuals. General observations from the study: The generation probabilities recorded for non-shared clonotypes fell below those of clonotypes shared by all four donors.

The assay was immunoSEQ multiplex PCR, and TCRdb's table has in-frame clones only and misses some. The table includes a few million clones, over 85% detected once. Remarks on this clone: What it binds is unknown.

V shed 0 bases and J 7 bases; nucleotides not matched to a gene: 12. The CDR3 totals 17 residues. The V gene's germline CDR1 is MNHNS and CDR2 SASEGT. Sequences were obtained from naive CD4+ T cells sorted from blood. Described subset: CD45RA+ positively selected. V usage is TRBV6-1 and J usage is TRBJ2-3; 8 positions agree with TRBD2. The sequence was obtained from a man in his late teens or twenties in good health. The CDR3 DNA is TGTGCCAGCAGTGAAGCGCTTCCTAGCGGGCCCCAAAATACGCAGTATTTT. The encoded protein is CASSEALPSGPQNTQYF.